Described below is a single T cell receptor (beta chain) sequence and its context. The antigen remains undetermined. The repertoire was sequenced with immunoSEQ multiplex PCR; TCRdb's copy has only in-frame clones and lacks some. The table has approximately 71,000 clones, 94% seen once. The data originate from a study of OX40 agonist ivuxolimab in advanced cancers. Study-wide findings and caveats: With doses of 0.1 to 3.0 mg/kg, CD4+ and CD8+ blood T cells had undergone clonal expansion by week 6.

Trimming left V 2 bases short and J 0 bases short, with 10 bases between. From germline, CDR1 is MGHDK and CDR2 SYGVNS. The CDR3 extends over 15 amino acids. The rearrangement joins TRBV25-1 to TRBJ1-1; TRBD1 might be the D (5 bases). This TCR derives from an adult with an advanced solid tumor such as melanoma, head and neck, liver or kidney cancer. The material sequenced was CD4+ or CD8+ T cells sorted from blood, taken in a trial of the OX40 agonist ivuxolimab. The CDR3 here is CASSESWGLNTEAFF. The CDR3 DNA reads as TGTGCCAGCAGTGAAAGCTGGGGACTGAACACTGAAGCTTTCTTT.